The next 21 T cell receptor beta chains were all read from a single sample in a study of cytomegalovirus exposure and HLA in healthy donors. The primer mix had 60 Vbeta and 13 Jbeta primers. This table comes from immunoSEQ multiplex PCR, and its TCRdb copy is limited to in-frame clones, with some not included. This sample yields around 61,000 clones, of which approximately 88% are seen a single time; about 1.6% belongs to the top ten. Sequences were obtained from PBMCs. The receptor set was obtained from a man aged 30 to 39 in good health and CMV-seropositive.

The chain uses TRBV19 and TRBJ2-3; TRBD2 matches 13 bases. Trimming cost V 1 base and J 4 bases; bases outside gene matches: 2. The CDR3 has 16 amino acids. Germline assignment: CDR1 LNHDA and CDR2 SQIVND (reference sequence). CDR3: CASSIVLAGGADTQYF. Here the CDR3 DNA reads TGTGCCAGTAGTATAGTACTAGCGGGAGGGGCAGATACGCAGTATTTT.

The chain recombines TRBV7-3 with TRBJ2-5, with 7 positions matching TRBD2. Germline V gene data show CDR1 as SGHTA and CDR2 as FQGTGA. Trimming cost V 5 bases and J 2 bases; bases outside gene matches: 2. The CDR3 extends over 13 amino acids. CDR3 nucleotide sequence: TGTGCCAGCAGCCTGGGGGGGCAAGAGACCCAGTACTTC. Protein product: CASSLGGQETQYF.

This rearrangement joins TRBV19 to TRBJ2-1; D uncertain. CDR1 is LNHDA and CDR2 is SQIVND in the germline V gene (reference sequence). CDR3 length equals 14 residues. The V and J ends lost 1 base and 6 bases respectively, with 10 bases between them. In DNA, the CDR3 is TGTGCCAGTAGTATAGCCCCACCGGGCAATGAGCAGTTCTTC. This translates into CASSIAPPGNEQFF. Together with reference TRBV19 and TRBJ2-1, the CDR3 gives the full variable domain: DGGITQSPKYLFRKEGQNVTLSCEQNLNHDAMYWYRQDPGQGLRLIYYSQIVNDFQKGDIAEGYSVSREKKESFPLTVTSAQKNPTAFYLCASSIAPPGNEQFFGPGTRLTVL.

The chain joins TRBV19 to TRBJ1-1; 9 nucleotides agree with TRBD1. CDR1 is LNHDA, CDR2 SQIVND, per germline (reference sequence). V was clipped by 7 bases and J by 0 bases; unmatched bases: 6. CDR3 length: 15 residues. This chain's CDR3 is CASNGYRGLNTEAFF. The CDR3, as DNA: TGTGCCAGTAACGGTTACAGGGGGCTGAACACTGAAGCTTTCTTT.

This chain joins TRBV4-1 and TRBJ1-1; a possible D gene is TRBD1 (6 bases). V was pared by 3 bases and J by 8 bases, with 28 bases between. The germline V gene has CDR1 MGHRA and CDR2 YSYEKL. The CDR3 consists of 18 residues. CDR3 loop: CASSHPGRGGRLNGEAFF. The CDR3 nucleotides are TGCGCCAGCAGCCACCCCGGGAGGGGGGGAAGGCTGAACGGGGAAGCTTTCTTT.

This chain joins TRBV7-8 and TRBJ2-3; TRBD1 aligns across 8 bases. Germline V gene sequence: CDR1 SGHVS, CDR2 FQNEAQ. There are 16 residues in the CDR3. With V trimmed by 4 bases and J by 4 bases, 10 bases remained unmatched. Here the CDR3 DNA reads TGTGCCAGCAGCTCCTGGACAGGGTCATTTGCAGATACGCAGTATTTT. It translates to CASSSWTGSFADTQYF.

The chain uses TRBV6-9 and TRBJ2-7; 10 bases are a match to TRBD1. The CDR3 is 15 residues long. J gave up 2 bases and V 4 bases, and 5 bases lay outside the gene matches. From germline, CDR1 is MNHGY and CDR2 SVAAGI. The CDR3 loop is CASSSSGTGAYEQYF. For the CDR3, the DNA is TGTGCCAGCAGTTCATCCGGGACAGGGGCCTACGAGCAGTACTTC.

This clone appeared a single time. The CDR3, as DNA: TGTGCCATTCACAGGGACCTAAATGAAAAACTGTTTTTT. This gives the protein CAIHRDLNEKLFF. This chain connects TRBV10-3 to TRBJ1-4; possible D gene TRBD1, 6 bases. This CDR3 has 13 amino acids. CDR1 and CDR2 from the germline V gene are ENHRY and SYGVKD. Deletions cut 9 bases from V and 5 bases from J, with 13 bases between.

The rearrangement links TRBV30 to TRBJ1-2; 7 nucleotides align to TRBD1. Germline loops: CDR1 GTSNPN, CDR2 SVGIG (reference sequence). The CDR3 consists of 11 residues. V lost 8 bases to trimming and J lost 7 bases; unmatched junction nucleotides: 7. This chain's CDR3 is CARSGTAGYTF. The DNA for the CDR3 is TGTGCCCGATCCGGGACAGCTGGCTACACCTTC.

The chain joins TRBV15 to TRBJ2-1, with 9 bases lining up with TRBD2. V gave up 4 bases and J gave up 6 bases; unmatched junction bases: 7. CDR1 is LNHNV, CDR2 YYDKDF, per germline (reference sequence). CDR3 length equals 15 residues. The CDR3 DNA sequence: TGTGCCACCAGCAAAGACGGGACTAGCTTCAATGAGCAGTTCTTC. Protein sequence: CATSKDGTSFNEQFF. Full variable domain (remainder filled in from reference TRBV15 and TRBJ2-1): DAMVIQNPRYQVTQFGKPVTLSCSQTLNHNVMYWYQQKSSQAPKLLFHYYDKDFNNEADTPDNFQSRRPNTSFCFLDIRSPGLGDTAMYLCATSKDGTSFNEQFFGPGTRLTVL.

The chain recombines TRBV7-9 with TRBJ1-1; D call uncertain. CDR1 and CDR2 (germline): SEHNR, FQNEAQ (reference sequence). The CDR3 sequence is 12 residues long. V was cut by 6 bases and J by 7 bases, with 12 bases left in between. CDR3 in DNA: TGTGCCAGCAGACGAGCACCCTATGAAGCTTTCTTT. It codes for CASRRAPYEAFF.

The CDR3 is CASSSHDRNLYEQYF. CDR3 sequence (DNA): TGCGCCAGCAGCTCCCATGACAGGAACTTATACGAGCAGTACTTC. The J gene is TRBJ2-7, the V gene TRBV5-1; D is perhaps TRBD1 (6 bases). The V end lost 3 bases, the J end lost 4 bases, and 17 bases lay between the germline ends. In germline, CDR1 is SGHRS, CDR2 YFSETQ. This CDR3 spans 15 amino acids.

V and J are TRBV11-3 and TRBJ2-3; 15 nucleotides align to TRBD2. The V gene's germline CDR1 is SGHNT and CDR2 YENEEA. Trimming took 7 bases from V and 1 from J; bases not matched to a gene: 9. The CDR3 sequence is 18 residues long. CDR3 amino acids: CASNPGLAGGPGTDTQYF. The CDR3 DNA reads as TGTGCCAGCAACCCCGGACTAGCGGGAGGGCCGGGCACAGATACGCAGTATTTT.

This clone was seen a few times. V gene TRBV6-1 combines with J gene TRBJ1-5; 8 bases match TRBD1. The germline V gene encodes CDR1 MNHNS and CDR2 SASEGT. The ends lost 9 bases at V and 8 bases at J; junction bases unmatched: 12. This CDR3 is built from 14 residues. The CDR3 protein is CASLRGQGGEPQHF. The CDR3 region has the DNA TGTGCCAGTTTGAGAGGACAGGGCGGGGAGCCCCAGCATTTT.

The chain is built from TRBV7-8 and TRBJ1-5; 9 nucleotides agree with TRBD1. After removal of 5 bases from V and 5 bases from J, the junction contained 7 bases not matched to a gene. Germline V CDR1 and CDR2: SGHVS, FQNEAQ. This CDR3 region has 15 residues. DNA for the CDR3: TGTGCCAGCAGCCGTCAGGACAGGGGAGATCAGCCCCAGCATTTT. Protein: CASSRQDRGDQPQHF.

V and J are TRBV18 and TRBJ2-7; 9 nucleotides agree with TRBD1. V shed 4 bases, J shed 3 bases, and the junction held 19 bases outside the gene matches. Germline V lookup: CDR1 KGHSH, CDR2 LQKENI. The CDR3 has 19 residues. The DNA for the CDR3 is TGTGCCAGCTCACTACTAAGGGTGACCGCGACAGGGGGTTACTACGAGCAGTACTTC. Translating gives CASSLLRVTATGGYYEQYF. The whole variable domain, remainder taken from reference TRBV18 and TRBJ2-7, is NAGVMQNPRHLVRRRGQEARLRCSPMKGHSHVYWYRQLPEEGLKFMVYLQKENIIDESGMPKERFSAEFPKEGPSILRIQQVVRGDSAAYFCASSLLRVTATGGYYEQYFGPGTRLTVT.

This clone was counted once. The CDR3 here is CASSSGQFNEAFF. Written as DNA, the CDR3 is TGTGCCAGCAGCAGCGGACAGTTTAATGAAGCTTTCTTT. The chain links TRBV28 to TRBJ1-1; tentatively, D is TRBD1 (6 bases). Per the germline V gene, CDR1 is MDHEN and CDR2 is SYDVKM. CDR3 length equals 13 residues. V was trimmed by 6 bases and J by 7 bases, leaving 15 bases between them. The whole variable domain, remainder taken from reference TRBV28 and TRBJ1-1, is DVKVTQSSRYLVKRTGEKVFLECVQDMDHENMFWYRQDPGLGLRLIYFSYDVKMKEKGDIPEGYSVSREKKERFSLILESASTNQTSMYLCASSSGQFNEAFFGQGTRLTVV.

The chain links TRBV5-1 to TRBJ2-1; D gene unclear. The germline CDR1 and CDR2 sequences are SGHRS and YFSETQ. This CDR3 contains 11 residues. V lost 0 bases and J 8 bases, leaving 3 bases between the germline ends. CDR3 bases: TGCGCCAGCAGCTTGGCGGATGAGCAGTTCTTC. Amino acid sequence: CASSLADEQFF.

V is TRBV5-1 and J is TRBJ1-2, with 7 bases lining up with TRBD1. The germline CDR1 and CDR2 sequences are SGHRS and YFSETQ. The CDR3 covers 13 residues. J was trimmed by 7 bases and V by 5 bases; bases with no gene match: 8. DNA for the CDR3: TGCGCCAGCAGAATCGGGACAGAAGGTGGCTACACCTTC. This codes for CASRIGTEGGYTF.

This chain uses TRBV29-1 with TRBJ1-4, with 7 bases that match TRBD1. Germline values: CDR1 SQVTM, CDR2 ANQGSEA. This CDR3 has 14 amino acids. J gave up 2 bases and V 4 bases, and 4 bases lay outside the gene matches. The CDR3 here is CSVARGSTNEKLFF. CDR3 DNA: TGCAGCGTTGCCAGGGGGTCGACTAATGAAAAACTGTTTTTT.

This chain joins TRBV25-1 and TRBJ1-4; D might be TRBD1 (5 bases). Trimming removed 5 bases from V and 8 bases from J, with 21 bases in between. Germline CDR1 and CDR2: MGHDK and SYGVNS. This CDR3 is 16 amino acids long. The CDR3 nucleotides read TGTGCCAGCAGTCCCGCCGACAGCCACCAAAGGGAAAAACTGTTTTTT. Amino acid sequence: CASSPADSHQREKLFF.